A selection of T cell receptor beta chains follows, all from one sample in a study of identical twins. TCRdb re-called the 5' RACE reads through MiXCR, storing one row per CDR3 protein. Of about 480,000 distinct CDR3 sequences listed, approximately 14% are singletons. This sample was also put to use in a study of yellow fever vaccine responses in identical twins.

Sequencing input: CD4+ T cells sorted from blood. The receptors derive from a woman in her late teens or twenties in good health. CDR3s include the opening cysteine and the closing phenylalanine or tryptophan. A D gene is named only where the DNA matches it firmly. Clone size appears in some rows only: once, few, many, or a class for an expanded clone.

j_call: TRBJ2-5
v_call: TRBV29-1
d_call: TRBD2
clone_size: .
cdr3_nt: TGCAGCGTTGCTGGGCGGGGGAGAGCCCAGTACTTC
cdr3_aa: CSVAGRGRAQYF

j_call: TRBJ2-3
v_call: TRBV5-1
d_call: .
clone_size: many
cdr3_nt: TGTGCCAGCAGCTTAGTGGCTAGCACAGATACGCAGTATTTT
cdr3_aa: CASSLVASTDTQYF

j_call: TRBJ2-1
v_call: TRBV2
d_call: TRBD2
clone_size: few
cdr3_nt: TGTGCCAGCAGCCCGCGGGAGGGTTTGAATGAGCAGTTCTTC
cdr3_aa: CASSPREGLNEQFF

j_call: TRBJ2-5
v_call: TRBV27
d_call: TRBD2
clone_size: .
cdr3_nt: TGTGCCAGCAGTTTCCTAGCGGGGGCGGAAGAGACCCAGTACTTC
cdr3_aa: CASSFLAGAEETQYF

j_call: TRBJ2-7
v_call: TRBV5-1
d_call: .
clone_size: few
cdr3_nt: TGCGCCAGCAGCCCCAGGCAGAAGTACGAGCAGTACTTC
cdr3_aa: CASSPRQKYEQYF

j_call: TRBJ1-6
v_call: TRBV6-1
d_call: TRBD1
clone_size: .
cdr3_nt: TGTGCCAGCAGCTGGACAGGAAGCAATTCACCCCTCCACTTT
cdr3_aa: CASSWTGSNSPLHF

j_call: TRBJ1-5
v_call: TRBV5-6
d_call: .
clone_size: many
cdr3_nt: TGTGCCAGCAGCTTGGGCGGGGTCGGCCAGCCCCAGCATTTT
cdr3_aa: CASSLGGVGQPQHF

j_call: TRBJ2-2
v_call: TRBV2
d_call: .
clone_size: few
cdr3_nt: TGTGCCAGCAGCGACCCTCGAGGTGGCGGGGAGCTGTTTTTT
cdr3_aa: CASSDPRGGGELFF

j_call: TRBJ2-7
v_call: TRBV18
d_call: TRBD2
clone_size: .
cdr3_nt: TGTGCCAGCTCACCGGGAGTTAGCGGGGTCAAACAGTACTTC
cdr3_aa: CASSPGVSGVKQYF

j_call: TRBJ2-3
v_call: TRBV5-6
d_call: TRBD2
clone_size: few
cdr3_nt: TGTGCCAGCAGCGCCACCGGGACTAGCGGGGGGCTAGATACGCAGTATTTT
cdr3_aa: CASSATGTSGGLDTQYF

j_call: TRBJ2-3
v_call: TRBV28
d_call: TRBD2
clone_size: few
cdr3_nt: TGTGCCAGCAGACTTAGCGGGGGCCGCACAGATACGCAGTATTTT
cdr3_aa: CASRLSGGRTDTQYF

j_call: TRBJ2-5
v_call: TRBV11-1
d_call: .
clone_size: few
cdr3_nt: TGTGCCAGCAGCCATCCGCAGGGGCCCCGGGGCGCGGGGGAGACCCAGTACTTC
cdr3_aa: CASSHPQGPRGAGETQYF

j_call: TRBJ2-3
v_call: TRBV4-2
d_call: .
clone_size: few
cdr3_nt: TGTGCCAGCAGCCAAGGCTACGACAGAGAAGCTAGCACAGATACGCAGTATTTT
cdr3_aa: CASSQGYDREASTDTQYF